One and the same sample provided the 14 T cell receptor beta chains below, sequenced in a study of shared clonotypes between healthy human individuals (dated by TCRdb to about 2020). Libraries were made using the immunoSEQ multiplex PCR assay. The table comes from immuneACCESS by way of TCRdb, which keeps in-frame sequences with V and J called. Part of the clones is missing from these tables; in studies checked, under half for an unresolved V gene and the rest for unknown reasons. In this sample the table shows more than 2 million clones, nearly 97% of which occur a single time. Together, the top ten hold 0.13% of the sample. The specimen sequenced was naive CD4+ T cells sorted from blood. Sample cell subset or site, as interpreted from the label and publication: CD45RA+ positively selected. These receptors all come from a man aged 18 to 30 in good health.

Comments on this clone: The sample contains more than one DNA sequence encoding this CDR3. This chain uses TRBV2 with TRBJ2-2; D is unresolved. The CDR3 length is 14 residues. The V gene lost 6 bases and the J gene lost 1 base, with 9 bases spanning the gap. Germline values: CDR1 SNHLY, CDR2 FYNNEI. The CDR3 spells CASSLDRNTGELFF. CDR3 in DNA: TGTGCCAGCAGCCTTGATAGGAACACCGGGGAGCTGTTTTTT.

The chain uses TRBV6-5 and TRBJ2-5; possible D gene TRBD1, 6 bases. The DNA end lines up better with TRBJ2-7; the J call may be wrong. CDR1 MNHEY and CDR2 SVGAGI come from the germline V gene. This CDR3 has 11 residues. CDR3 sequence reads: CASSDSREQYF. The DNA of the CDR3 is TGTGCCAGCTCGGACAGCCGCGAGCAGTACTTC.

The chain carries TRBV30 and TRBJ2-3; 8 bases are a match to TRBD2. V shed 0 bases and J 13 bases; nucleotides not matched to a gene: 12. The germline gives CDR1 GTSNPN, CDR2 SVGIG (reference sequence). The CDR3 is 14 residues long. CDR3 in DNA: TGTGCCTGGAGTGTACGAACGGCCCGGGAGGGGGAGTATTTT. It specifies CAWSVRTAREGEYF.

The V gene is TRBV5-4, the J gene TRBJ1-6; D perhaps matches TRBD1 (5 bases). This CDR3 contains 16 residues. V lost 0 bases, J lost 8 bases, and 15 bases lay in between. CDR1 and CDR2 (germline): SGHNT, YYREEE (reference sequence). The CDR3 loop is CASSLGDWPGDSPLHF. The CDR3 DNA is TGTGCCAGCAGCTTGGGGGACTGGCCCGGGGATTCACCCCTCCACTTT.

V and J are TRBV30 and TRBJ1-2; D unclear. The ends were cut back, 3 bases at V and 4 bases at J, with 12 bases in the middle. In germline, CDR1 is GTSNPN, CDR2 SVGIG (reference sequence). The CDR3 is made up of 13 amino acids. The CDR3: CAWSATLVYGYTF. The CDR3 DNA is TGTGCCTGGAGCGCGACACTTGTCTATGGCTACACCTTC.

Regarding this clone: Distinct nucleotide sequences in the sample also encode this CDR3. J is TRBJ2-1 and V is TRBV9, with 8 nucleotides matching TRBD2. CDR1 and CDR2 (germline): SGDLS, YYNGEE. Trimming at V came to 2 bases and at J to 0 bases, leaving 1 base not matched to a gene. CDR3 length equals 15 residues. This CDR3 is CASSVSGNSYNEQFF. The CDR3 nucleotides read TGTGCCAGCAGCGTTAGCGGGAACTCCTACAATGAGCAGTTCTTC.

J is TRBJ2-1 and V is TRBV9, with D possibly TRBD2 on 6 matching bases. Trimming pared 2 bases from V and 2 bases from J, leaving 11 bases between. The CDR3 spans 15 residues. Per germline, CDR1 SGDLS and CDR2 YYNGEE. The CDR3 coding sequence is TGTGCCAGCAGCGTGGGCGGGATAACCTACAATGAGCAGTTCTTC. Translation: CASSVGGITYNEQFF. The whole variable domain, remainder taken from reference TRBV9 and TRBJ2-1, is DSGVTQTPKHLITATGQRVTLRCSPRSGDLSVYWYQQSLDQGLQFLIQYYNGEERAKGNILERFSAQQFPDLHSELNLSSLELGDSALYFCASSVGGITYNEQFFGPGTRLTVL.

Details on this clone: One end of the junction fails to match germline, which may point to a read error. The gene calls are TRBV4-3 and TRBJ2-3; TRBD1 matches at 7 bases. CDR1 is LGHNA and CDR2 is YSLEER in the germline V gene. The CDR3 is 19 amino acids. CDR3 loop: CASSPNLLTGTESTDTQYF. In nucleotides, the CDR3 is TGCGCCAGCAGTCCCAACCTACTGACCGGGACAGAAAGCACGGATACGCAGTATTTT.

The genes are TRBV5-1 and TRBJ1-4; D is ambiguous. Germline V gene sequence: CDR1 SGHRS, CDR2 YFSETQ. V lost 0 bases and J 3 bases, leaving 6 bases between the germline ends. The CDR3 is made up of 14 amino acids. CDR3 sequence reads: CASSLEAPNEKLFF. CDR3 DNA sequence: TGCGCCAGCAGCTTGGAGGCCCCTAATGAAAAACTGTTTTTT.

This chain uses TRBV7-2 with TRBJ2-2, with TRBD2 matching over 10 bases. Trimming removed 2 bases from V and 3 bases from J; junction bases left unmatched: 6. The CDR3 loop spans 17 amino acids. Germline V lookup: CDR1 SGHTA, CDR2 FQGNSA. CDR3 sequence reads: CASSLYLAGEYTGELFF. In DNA, the CDR3 is TGTGCCAGCAGCTTATACCTAGCGGGAGAATACACCGGGGAGCTGTTTTTT.

V and J are TRBV27 and TRBJ2-7; 7 positions match TRBD2. The trim removed 5 bases at V and 1 base at J, leaving 14 bases unmatched. The CDR3 has 17 residues. Looked up from germline, CDR1 is MNHEY and CDR2 is SMNVEV (reference sequence). DNA for the CDR3: TGTGCCAGCAGTAGGATTTCCCCTAGCGGAACTTCCTACGAGCAGTACTTC. It translates to CASSRISPSGTSYEQYF.

The chain employs TRBV5-1 and TRBJ2-1; TRBD2 matches at 11 bases. CDR3 length equals 16 residues. Per the germline V gene, CDR1 is SGHRS and CDR2 is YFSETQ. V gave up 2 bases and J gave up 7 bases; unmatched junction bases: 8. Here the CDR3 reads CASSFLAGGPGNEQFF. CDR3 DNA sequence: TGCGCCAGCAGCTTTTTAGCGGGAGGGCCGGGTAATGAGCAGTTCTTC.

Regarding this clone: Distinct nucleotide sequences in the sample also encode this CDR3. The chain links TRBV7-2 to TRBJ1-1, with no clear D. V was pared by 3 bases and J by 1 base, with 6 bases between. Germline V CDR1 and CDR2: SGHTA, FQGNSA. This CDR3 contains 13 residues. In DNA, the CDR3 is TGTGCCAGCAGCTTTTCCGGGAACACTGAAGCTTTCTTT. Its protein is CASSFSGNTEAFF.

The J gene is TRBJ2-7, the V gene TRBV6-4; 7 bases fit TRBD2. Germline V gene lookup returns CDR1 MRHNA and CDR2 SNTAGT. Trimming cost V 6 bases and J 3 bases; bases outside gene matches: 5. CDR3 length: 13 residues. Here the CDR3 DNA reads TGTGCCAGCAGGAAGCGGGAAAACTACGAGCAGTACTTC. Translating it yields CASRKRENYEQYF.